The present entry profiles one TCR beta chain with its context. Original processing notes: The authors estimated nucleated cell counts from reference gene primer amplification. TCRdb's table, derived via immunoSEQ multiplex PCR, lists solely in-frame clones and lacks some. V, J and clone size are those of that table, while D and trimming were read from the DNA. The sample holds more than 150,000 clones, less than 90% seen once. The sample comes from a study of blood T cell repertoires in COVID-19. Study-level information: COVID-19 samples, acute and convalescent, were from the United States, Italy and Spain. PBMCs, B-cell-depleted T cells, or T cells were the source of the cDNA or gDNA that made up the material.

Germline CDR1 reads MDHEN; CDR2 reads SYDVKM. V trimming: 0 bases; J trimming: 5 bases; junction bases outside the gene matches: 12. The CDR3 spans 18 residues. Sequenced material: peripheral blood. This TCR was sampled from a man aged 18 to 30 with active or convalescent COVID-19. The chain is built from TRBV28 and TRBJ2-7; 11 bases are shared with TRBD2. The CDR3 DNA reads TGTGCCAGCAGTTTATGGAAACTAGCGGGAGATGGTGTGGACGAGCAGTACTTC. Its protein is CASSLWKLAGDGVDEQYF.